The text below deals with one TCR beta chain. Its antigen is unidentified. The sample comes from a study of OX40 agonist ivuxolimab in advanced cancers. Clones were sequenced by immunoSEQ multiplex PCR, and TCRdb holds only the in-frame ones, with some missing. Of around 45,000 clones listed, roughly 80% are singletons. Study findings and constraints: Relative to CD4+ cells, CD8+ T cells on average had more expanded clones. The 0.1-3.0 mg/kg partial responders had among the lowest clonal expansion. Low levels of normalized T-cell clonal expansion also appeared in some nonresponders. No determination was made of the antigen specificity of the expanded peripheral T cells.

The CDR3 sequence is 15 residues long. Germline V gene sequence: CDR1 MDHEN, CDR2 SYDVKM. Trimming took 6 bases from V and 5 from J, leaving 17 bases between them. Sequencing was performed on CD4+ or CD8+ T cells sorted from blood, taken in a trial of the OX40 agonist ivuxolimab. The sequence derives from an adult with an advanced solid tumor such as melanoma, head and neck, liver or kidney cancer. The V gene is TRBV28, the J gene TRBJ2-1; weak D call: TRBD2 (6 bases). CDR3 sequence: CASSSLGGVNNEQFF. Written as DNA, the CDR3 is TGTGCCAGCAGCTCCCTCGGCGGGGTAAACAATGAGCAGTTCTTC. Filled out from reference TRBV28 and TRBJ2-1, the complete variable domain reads DVKVTQSSRYLVKRTGEKVFLECVQDMDHENMFWYRQDPGLGLRLIYFSYDVKMKEKGDIPEGYSVSREKKERFSLILESASTNQTSMYLCASSSLGGVNNEQFFGPGTRLTVL.